This note documents a single T cell receptor beta chain sequence. What it binds is not known. The germline gives CDR1 GTSNPN, CDR2 SVGIG (reference sequence). Trimming removed 3 bases at V and 4 bases at J, with 9 bases between. The CDR3 is 12 residues long. This record comes from a study of cytomegalovirus exposure and HLA in healthy donors. Overall study results and limits: A few chains linked to CMV were shown in vitro to be specific for CMV antigens. According to the study, 160 or so TCR beta chains were cytomegalovirus-associated. Reportedly, diagnosis of cytomegalovirus status by the classifier showed high specificity and sensitivity. The TCR clusters that emerged in the first cohort tended, a later analysis found, to co-occur in the 120 or so validation repertoires.

The assay was immunoSEQ multiplex PCR, and TCRdb's table has in-frame clones only and misses some. The data show fewer than 350,000 clones, roughly 90% seen once. This receptor was identified in a woman in her late teens or twenties in good health and CMV-seronegative. Sequenced material: PBMCs. The rearrangement joins TRBV30 to TRBJ1-2, with no clear D. This CDR3 is CAWSVAGYGYTF. The CDR3 nucleotides read TGTGCCTGGAGCGTTGCGGGCTATGGCTACACCTTC.